Detailed here is one T cell receptor beta chain. Clones were read by immunoSEQ multiplex PCR, and TCRdb kept only the in-frame ones, dropping some. This table holds 25,000 to 35,000 clones, under 90% found once. V lost 8 bases to trimming and J lost 3 bases, with 10 bases between them. Germline V gene data show CDR1 as MDHEN and CDR2 as SYDVKM. The CDR3 sequence is 12 residues long. These data belong to a study of blood T cell repertoires in COVID-19. Study-wide context: Spain, Italy and the United States supplied samples that represented acute and convalescent COVID-19.

The sequence came from a woman of 80 years or more with acute or convalescent COVID-19. The sample consisted of peripheral blood. The chain combines TRBV28 with TRBJ1-2; D might be TRBD1 (5 bases). The CDR3 DNA is TGTGCCAGCTCAGGGCAGCACTATGGCTACACCTTC. Protein sequence: CASSGQHYGYTF.